This TCR beta chain was identified in a study of shared clonotypes between healthy human individuals. The CDR3 covers 18 residues. The germline gives CDR1 SGHVS, CDR2 FQNEAQ. With 4 bases clipped from V and 3 bases from J, the junction kept 7 bases outside the gene matches. Source study methods: Junction-only sequences without quality scores were provided by ImmunoSEQ, so filtering was different. This table comes from immunoSEQ multiplex PCR, and its TCRdb copy is limited to in-frame clones, with some not included. That table furnishes V, J and clone size, whereas the DNA furnished D and trimming. The sample yields about 2 million clones, about 94% seen once. Cells designated naive CD8 were CD45RO-negative and were positively selected for CCR7, with terminally differentiated effector memory CD45RA+ cells excluded.

The chain employs TRBV7-8 and TRBJ2-1, with 15 bases that match TRBD2. The sequencing input was naive CD8+ T cells sorted from blood. This clonotype was obtained from a man between 18 and 29 years old in good health. CDR3 sequence reads: CASSSGLAGGQYYNEQFF. As DNA, the CDR3 is TGTGCCAGCAGCTCGGGACTAGCGGGAGGCCAGTACTACAATGAGCAGTTCTTC. Complete variable domain (other parts from reference TRBV7-8 and TRBJ2-1): GAGVSQSPRYKVAKRGQDVALRCDPISGHVSLFWYQQALGQGPEFLTYFQNEAQLDKSGLPSDRFFAERPEGSVSTLKIQRTQQEDSAVYLCASSSGLAGGQYYNEQFFGPGTRLTVL.